This paragraph covers one TCR beta chain sequence. Its matching antigen is unknown. This entry belongs to a study of beta chain features in type 1 diabetes. Study results and caveats: Cells carrying high TCR expression could end up over-represented when cDNA is sequenced. There were fewer insertions and more deletions at the VDJ junctions of type 1 diabetes patients.

V gave up 0 bases and J gave up 7 bases, with 15 bases separating them. The CDR3 spans 14 residues. Germline lookup yields CDR1 GTSNPN and CDR2 SVGIG (reference sequence). Reverse transcription of all isolated RNA meant that expressed TCRB transcripts were sequenced. TCRdb's table, derived via immunoSEQ multiplex PCR, lists solely in-frame clones and lacks some. The data contain about 44,000 clones, over 50% of them singletons. A sort by CD45RO/CCR7/CD25/CD127/CD95/CD27 yielded CD4+ naive, central memory, regulatory and stem cell-like memory cells. The rearrangement joins TRBV30 to TRBJ1-1; a weak D match, TRBD1 (6 bases). Sequenced input: Tregs from blood. The receptor's source is a woman aged 18-29 years in good health. CDR3 amino acids: CAWSVMAGVSEAFF. Written as DNA, the CDR3 is TGTGCCTGGAGTGTTATGGCAGGGGTCAGTGAAGCTTTCTTT.